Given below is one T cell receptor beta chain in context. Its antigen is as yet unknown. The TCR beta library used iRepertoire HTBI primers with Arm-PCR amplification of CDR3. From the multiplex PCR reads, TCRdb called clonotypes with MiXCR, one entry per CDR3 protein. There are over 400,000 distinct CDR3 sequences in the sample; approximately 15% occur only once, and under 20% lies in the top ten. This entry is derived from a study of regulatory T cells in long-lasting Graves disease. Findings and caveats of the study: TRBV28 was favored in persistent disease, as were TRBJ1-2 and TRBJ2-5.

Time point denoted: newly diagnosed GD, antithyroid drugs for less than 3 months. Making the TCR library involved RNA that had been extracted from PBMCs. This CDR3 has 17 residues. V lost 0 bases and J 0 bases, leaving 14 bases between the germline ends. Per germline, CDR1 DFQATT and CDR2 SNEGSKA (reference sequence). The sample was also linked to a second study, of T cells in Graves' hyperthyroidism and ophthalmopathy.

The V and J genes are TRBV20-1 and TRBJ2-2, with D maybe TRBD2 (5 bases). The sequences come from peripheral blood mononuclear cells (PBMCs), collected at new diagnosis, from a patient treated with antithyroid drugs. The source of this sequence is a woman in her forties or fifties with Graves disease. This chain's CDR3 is CSARDRLGASNTGELFF. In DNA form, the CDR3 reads TGCAGTGCTAGAGACCGTTTGGGAGCCTCGAACACCGGGGAGCTGTTTTTT.